This T cell receptor beta chain derives from a study of molecular identifiers for immune sequencing clone quantification (dated by TCRdb to the late 2010s). With regard to the full study: In a replicate experiment, RNA from roughly 18,000 or 92,000 naive CD8 T cells was split into five aliquots, four of which were sequenced. This methods study benchmarked molecular-identifier clustering-based TCR repertoire sequencing (MIDCIRS) and TCR RNA copy counting, using CD8 T cells to do so.

Library construction relied on PCR. Data came from an Illumina HiSeq 4000. Bulk TCR libraries were made following a previously described method, with the TCR primers given in Table S5. The Qiagen AllPrep DNA/RNA kit was used to purify total RNA. Before analysis, reads from multiple sequencing runs of one library were combined. The authors' analysis ran thus. Reads were retained only if an exact TCR constant sequence was present, and the retained reads were trimmed to 150 nt and grouped according to their 12-nt molecular barcodes. Reads within each barcode group were sub-clustered using a 15% Levenshtein threshold, and quality-weighted consensus sequences were constructed for each RNA molecule. Non-functional sequences were filtered out, along with any lower-count sequence sitting one edit away from another sequence. Barcode sub-clusters with fewer than 20% of the maximum read count were removed, based on fitting two negative binomial distributions. TCRdb took the public reads, trimmed them with fastp at Q25, ran MiXCR for clone calling and kept in-frame beta chains. CDR3 protein duplicates are merged, each entry listing the most common genes and DNA. TCRdb, rather than the study authors, made the V and J calls. This sample is represented by about 640,000 distinct CDR3 sequences; 20% of them were singletons. Approximately 0.9% of the sample belongs to the ten largest clones.

Naive CD8 T cell libraries were made from about 20,000 to 1,000,000 sorted cells using 10%, 30% or 50% of purified RNA. Naive CD8 T cells, defined as CD8+CD4-CCR7+CD45RA+, were FACS-sorted into RLT Plus buffer on a BD FACSAria II. Detection sensitivity was tested by spiking Jurkat RNA equal to about 10 TCR copies' worth into samples containing roughly 18,000-1,000,000 naive CD8 T cells. Enrichment of CD8 T cells was performed with RosetteSep CD8+ T Cell Enrichment Cocktail and Ficoll-Paque, after which ACK red cell lysis was carried out. Its CDR3 holds 16 amino acids, cysteine through phenylalanine. The read is trimmed to its CDR3 DNA, 48 bases read in frame from base 1. The germline V gene encodes CDR1 MNHEY and CDR2 SVGAGI. Broader findings and caveats from the paper: The sizes of highly expanded clones could end up underestimated when identical TCR molecules share a barcode. The naive libraries included spiked-in Jurkat TCR RNA (roughly nine copies' worth), and this RNA is not part of the donor repertoire. Clones above 20 RNA copies held over 99% of molecules in CMV-specific effector cells but under 1% in naive cells. Modeling gave 3 to 3.5 recovered TCR RNA copies per cell versus about 10 by digital PCR, implying about 30% capture efficiency. A single cell's worth of spiked-in Jurkat TCR RNA was reported detectable even among around 970,000 naive CD8 T cells. Without barcode sub-clustering, chimeric consensus sequences inflated TCR diversity; chimeras reached as high as 47%.

This clonotype occurred a few times. Its antigen remains undetermined. Just one base apart from a much larger clone, this may be a read error. The sequence was obtained from a human donor in good health. Some libraries in this study had Jurkat cell RNA spiked in. The chain is assembled from TRBV6-5 and TRBJ2-7; a tentative D call is TRBD1 (5 bases match). The specimen was naive CD8+ T cells from blood, with Jurkat cell RNA spiked in. The sample's cell subset or site label, decoded: FACS-sorted CD8+CD4-CCR7+CD45RA+ naive T cells. The CDR3 has the sequence CASKHRGDSRAYKQYF. The sequenced DNA is TGTGCCAGCAAGCACCGAGGAGACAGTAGGGCCTACAAGCAGTACTTC.